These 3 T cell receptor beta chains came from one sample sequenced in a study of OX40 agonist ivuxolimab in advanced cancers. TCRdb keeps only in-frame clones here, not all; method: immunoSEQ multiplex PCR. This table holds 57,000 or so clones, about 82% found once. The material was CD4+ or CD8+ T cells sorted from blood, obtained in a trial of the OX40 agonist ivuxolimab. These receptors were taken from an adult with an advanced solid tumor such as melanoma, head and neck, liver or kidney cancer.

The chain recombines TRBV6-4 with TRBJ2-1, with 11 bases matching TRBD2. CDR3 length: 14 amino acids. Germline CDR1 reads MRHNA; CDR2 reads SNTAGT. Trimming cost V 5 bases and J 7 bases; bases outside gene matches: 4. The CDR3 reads CASSMSSGRNEQFF. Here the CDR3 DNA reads TGTGCCAGCAGTATGTCTAGCGGGAGGAATGAGCAGTTCTTC.

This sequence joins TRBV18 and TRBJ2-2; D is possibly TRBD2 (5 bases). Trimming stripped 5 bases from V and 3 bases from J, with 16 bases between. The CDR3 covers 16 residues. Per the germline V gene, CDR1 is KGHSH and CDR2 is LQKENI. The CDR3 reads CASSSGGPPDTGELFF. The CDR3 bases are TGTGCCAGCTCATCGGGCGGGCCTCCGGACACCGGGGAGCTGTTTTTT.

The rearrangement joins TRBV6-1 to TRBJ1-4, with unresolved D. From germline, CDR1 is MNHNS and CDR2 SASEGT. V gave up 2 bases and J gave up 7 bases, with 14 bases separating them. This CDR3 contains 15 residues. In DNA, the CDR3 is TGTGCCAGCAGTGAAAACACCGGGGTGTCTGAAAAACTGTTTTTT. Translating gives CASSENTGVSEKLFF.